This record concerns one TCR beta chain sequence. The antigen is unknown. An end of the junction differs from the germline gene, which may be a read error. The data are from a study of CD8 T cells in ankylosing spondylitis. Study results and caveats: What appeared characteristic of ankylosing spondylitis blood was a TCR beta motif of fewer than ten highly homologous variants. Disease-linked clones were found to be CD8+ and relatively rare in peripheral blood.

With molecular barcodes, quantitative 5'-RACE was used to make the TCR beta libraries. TCRdb passed the 5' RACE reads through MiXCR, listing each CDR3 protein once. The sample consists of around 770,000 distinct CDR3 sequences, approximately 10% of them appearing once. The CDR3 spans 17 residues. The germline V gene encodes CDR1 SGHKS and CDR2 YYEKEE (reference sequence). The sequenced material came from blood, either unsorted or a sorted T cell fraction (not recorded which). The rearrangement uses TRBV5-5 and TRBJ1-2, with D uncertain. The sequence was collected from a male donor with ankylosing spondylitis. DNA for the CDR3: TGTGCCAGCGGCTTGTTCCCTCCCCGACAAGGGAGCCTTGGCTACACCTTC. It yields the protein CASGLFPPRQGSLGYTF. Supplemented by reference TRBV5-5 and TRBJ1-2, the full variable domain reads DAGVTQSPTHLIKTRGQQVTLRCSPISGHKSVSWYQQVLGQGPQFIFQYYEKEERGRGNFPDRFSARQFPNYSSELNVNALLLGDSALYLCASGLFPPRQGSLGYTFGSGTRLTVV.